These 28 T cell receptor beta chains originate from one sample sequenced in a study of identical twins. TCRdb analysed the 5' RACE reads with MiXCR anew, one entry per CDR3 protein. The repertoire holds 410,000 or so distinct CDR3 sequences, roughly 18% seen once, with 9.5% to 15% in the top ten. Sequencing input: naive T cells sorted from blood. The receptors were gathered from a man aged 50 to 59 in good health.

This clonotype was seen many times. J is TRBJ2-7 and V is TRBV30; 7 bases agree with TRBD2. The CDR3 loop spans 13 amino acids. In germline, CDR1 is GTSNPN, CDR2 SVGIG (reference sequence). V was clipped by 2 bases and J by 2 bases; unmatched bases: 3. The CDR3 DNA reads as TGTGCCTGGAGTCCGGGACTACCCTACGAGCAGTACTTC. Amino acids: CAWSPGLPYEQYF.

In the case of this clonotype: The junction and the germline gene differ at one end; a read error may be behind it. The chain is built from TRBV7-2 and TRBJ2-3; TRBD2 aligns across 8 bases. The CDR3 has 15 residues. The germline V gene has CDR1 SGHTA and CDR2 FQGNSA. The CDR3: CASSPSLGSGAPPQF. The CDR3 nucleotides read TGTGCCAGCAGCCCGTCCCTGGGTAGCGGGGCCCCTCCTCAGTTT.

The chain recombines TRBV21-1 with TRBJ2-3; the table gives TRBD1 as D, unverified against the DNA. TRBV21-1 is assigned pseudogene status. The CDR3 extends over 18 amino acids. CDR3 sequence reads: CASSEGISDRGSTDTQYF. CDR3 nucleotides: TGTGCCAGCAGCGAAGGGATATCGGACAGGGGGAGCACAGATACGCAGTATTTT.

This clonotype was seen repeatedly, ten times or more. The chain uses TRBV6-2 or TRBV6-3 and TRBJ2-1; D gene unclear. The CDR3 consists of 14 residues. Germline V gene sequence: CDR1 MNHEY, CDR2 SVGEGT. The V gene lost 4 bases and the J gene lost 10 bases, with 17 bases spanning the gap. CDR3 in amino acids: CASSFRFSLNEQFF. CDR3 DNA sequence: TGTGCCAGCAGTTTCAGGTTCAGTTTGAACGAGCAGTTCTTC.

V usage is TRBV7-9 and J usage is TRBJ2-1, with D perhaps matching TRBD2 (5 bases). There are 16 residues in the CDR3. The ends were cut back, 5 bases at V and 7 bases at J, with 21 bases in the middle. From germline, CDR1 is SEHNR and CDR2 FQNEAQ (reference sequence). CDR3 sequence: CASSPPSLGGLNEQFF. The CDR3 DNA reads as TGTGCCAGCAGCCCACCTTCTTTGGGCGGGTTAAATGAGCAGTTCTTC.

This clonotype was observed at least ten times. The J gene is TRBJ2-1, the V gene TRBV2; perhaps D is TRBD1 or TRBD2 (5 bases each). The CDR3 has 16 residues. Germline-derived CDR1 and CDR2 are SNHLY and FYNNEI. Between the trimmed V and J ends, which lost 9 bases and 0 bases, there was a span of 18 bases. CDR3 sequence: CASPSRDRSSYNEQFF. The CDR3 nucleotides read TGTGCCAGTCCTAGCCGGGACCGCAGCTCCTACAATGAGCAGTTCTTC.

As DNA, the CDR3 is TGTGCCACTTGCTCATACAATTGGAACTATGGCTACACCTTC. It codes for CATCSYNWNYGYTF. V is TRBV24-1 and J is TRBJ1-2; D is ambiguous. The CDR3 covers 14 residues. Trimming cost V 10 bases and J 2 bases, with 16 bases left between them. Germline CDR1 reads KGHDR; CDR2 reads SFDVKD.

The rearrangement links TRBV9 to TRBJ2-7; 9 nucleotides line up with TRBD1. The CDR3 has 13 amino acids. Per germline, CDR1 SGDLS and CDR2 YYNGEE. Unmatched junction bases numbered 5, after V lost 4 bases and J lost 6 bases. The CDR3 DNA reads TGTGCCAGCAGCCCTCTGGGACAGGGCGAGCAGTACTTC. Encoded protein: CASSPLGQGEQYF.

The gene calls are TRBV12-3 or TRBV12-4 and TRBJ2-1, with D tentatively TRBD2 (6 bases). This CDR3 region has 19 residues. V shed 5 bases and J shed 0 bases, with 23 bases lying between them. In DNA form, the CDR3 reads TGTGCCAGCAGTCCCCGGGGAGGCGGCATCTATAGCTCCTACAATGAGCAGTTCTTC. As protein: CASSPRGGGIYSSYNEQFF.

This clonotype was seen a single time. A much larger clone differs by one base, so this may be a read error. The chain couples TRBV9 to TRBJ2-1; 9 bases agree with TRBD2. Germline V lookup: CDR1 SGDLS, CDR2 YYNGEE. The CDR3 consists of 15 residues. The trim removed 1 base at V and 5 bases at J, leaving 4 bases unmatched. This CDR3 reads CASSVKAGGHNEQFF. CDR3 nucleotide sequence: TGTGCCAGCAGCGTAAAAGCGGGGGGACACAATGAGCAGTTCTTC.

The genes are TRBV10-3 and TRBJ2-7; D possibly corresponds to TRBD2 (5 bases). CDR1 and CDR2 (germline): ENHRY, SYGVKD. Between the trimmed V and J ends, which lost 4 bases and 3 bases, there was a span of 7 bases. The CDR3 has 12 amino acids. CDR3 protein: CAISAEGYEQYF. The CDR3 nucleotides read TGTGCCATCAGTGCTGAGGGCTACGAGCAGTACTTC.

In its sample, this clonotype was seen a few times. The chain is built from TRBV28 and TRBJ2-1, with D perhaps matching TRBD1 or TRBD2 (5 bases each). Trimming pared 6 bases from V and 3 bases from J, leaving 15 bases between. Germline V gene sequence: CDR1 MDHEN, CDR2 SYDVKM. This CDR3 is 15 amino acids long. Here the CDR3 DNA reads TGTGCCAGCAGCTGGATGGGACGATACTACAATGAGCAGTTCTTC. It codes for CASSWMGRYYNEQFF.

The chain couples TRBV5-1 to TRBJ1-4, with unresolved D. Germline CDR1 SGHRS, CDR2 YFSETQ. The CDR3 spans 14 residues. Trimming took off 5 bases at V and 7 bases at J, with 15 bases between the two ends. Here the CDR3 DNA reads TGCGCCAGCAGAAGAAACACGTGGGGTGAAAAACTGTTTTTT. Protein: CASRRNTWGEKLFF.

This clonotype was seen more than once but under ten times. As DNA, the CDR3 is TGTGCCAGCAGCTGGGTGGAGGCGAGCTCCTACAATGAGCAGTTCTTC. Translation gives CASSWVEASSYNEQFF. The J gene is TRBJ2-1, the V gene TRBV5-6, with D perhaps matching TRBD2 (5 bases). This CDR3 comprises 16 residues. V lost 3 bases and J 0 bases, leaving 13 bases between the germline ends. The germline CDR1 and CDR2 sequences are SGHDT and YYEEEE.

This clonotype was seen repeatedly, ten times or more. The chain recombines TRBV20-1 with TRBJ2-1; 12 bases fit TRBD2. The germline gives CDR1 DFQATT, CDR2 SNEGSKA (reference sequence). J was trimmed by 0 bases and V by 7 bases; bases with no gene match: 10. There are 17 residues in the CDR3. The CDR3, as DNA: TGCAGTGTCACAGGACTAGCGGGAACGAACTCCTACAATGAGCAGTTCTTC. Its translation: CSVTGLAGTNSYNEQFF.

Many counts were recorded for this clonotype. The CDR3 spells CASSLDRGAEAFF. The CDR3 coding sequence is TGCGCCAGCAGCTTAGACAGGGGCGCTGAAGCTTTCTTT. V and J are TRBV5-1 and TRBJ1-1; 8 nucleotides match TRBD1. CDR1 and CDR2 (germline): SGHRS, YFSETQ. The CDR3 has 13 amino acids. V lost 2 bases to trimming and J lost 6 bases; unmatched junction nucleotides: 3.

The chain has TRBV28 and TRBJ2-5; D gene uncertain. This CDR3 contains 14 residues. Per the germline V gene, CDR1 is MDHEN and CDR2 is SYDVKM. Trimming took off 2 bases at V and 5 bases at J, with 12 bases between the two ends. The CDR3 is CASSLLSYAETQYF. CDR3 sequence (DNA): TGTGCCAGCAGTTTACTCAGCTATGCGGAGACCCAGTACTTC.

This clonotype was counted a few times. The chain has TRBV12-3 or TRBV12-4 and TRBJ2-6, with 9 bases matching TRBD1. The CDR3 consists of 17 residues. With 5 bases clipped from V and 4 bases from J, the junction kept 9 bases outside the gene matches. CDR3 sequence (DNA): TGTGCCAGCAGTCCTCGGGACAGGGCGTCCGGGGCCAACGTCCTGACTTTC. Protein product: CASSPRDRASGANVLTF.

V usage is TRBV28 and J usage is TRBJ1-3; the D is unclear. Germline lookup yields CDR1 MDHEN and CDR2 SYDVKM. The CDR3 is made up of 15 amino acids. Trimming took 3 bases from V and 0 from J, leaving 9 bases between them. CDR3 in amino acids: CASSLRGYSGNTIYF. The CDR3 DNA is TGTGCCAGCAGTTTGCGCGGTTACTCTGGAAACACCATATATTTT. Filled out from reference TRBV28 and TRBJ1-3, the complete variable domain reads DVKVTQSSRYLVKRTGEKVFLECVQDMDHENMFWYRQDPGLGLRLIYFSYDVKMKEKGDIPEGYSVSREKKERFSLILESASTNQTSMYLCASSLRGYSGNTIYFGEGSWLTVV.

There are a few counts of this clonotype. This chain uses TRBV7-8 with TRBJ1-2; no clear D. The CDR3 covers 14 residues. The ends were cut back, 6 bases at V and 8 bases at J, with 19 bases in the middle. Germline CDR1 and CDR2: SGHVS and FQNEAQ. For the CDR3, the DNA is TGTGCCAGCAGTCCCGCAGCGGTTCCCCTGGGCTACACCTTC. This encodes CASSPAAVPLGYTF. The full variable domain, completed using reference TRBV7-8 and TRBJ1-2, is GAGVSQSPRYKVAKRGQDVALRCDPISGHVSLFWYQQALGQGPEFLTYFQNEAQLDKSGLPSDRFFAERPEGSVSTLKIQRTQQEDSAVYLCASSPAAVPLGYTFGSGTRLTVV.

The CDR3 protein is CASSRDGLADRYTNRYNEQFF. CDR3 in DNA: TGTGCCAGCAGCCGAGACGGGCTTGCCGACCGGTATACAAACCGATACAATGAGCAGTTCTTC. The gene calls are TRBV11-3 and TRBJ2-1; D is ambiguous. The CDR3 loop spans 21 amino acids. The V end was cut by 5 bases, the J end by 4 bases, with 33 bases between. Looked up from germline, CDR1 is SGHNT and CDR2 is YENEEA.

This clonotype has more than one count but fewer than ten. The CDR3 bases are TGTGCCAGCAGCGGGGGACAGGGGGCCTACAATGAGCAGTTCTTC. Its protein is CASSGGQGAYNEQFF. The rearrangement uses TRBV5-5 and TRBJ2-1, with 11 bases fitting TRBD1. The CDR3 consists of 15 residues. Germline V gene data show CDR1 as SGHKS and CDR2 as YYEKEE (reference sequence). Losses at the gene ends were 4 bases for V and 2 bases for J; bases not matched to a gene: 2.

This clonotype was observed a handful of times. The gene calls are TRBV2 and TRBJ1-5; D may be TRBD1 (5 bases). This CDR3 comprises 15 residues. V was shortened by 4 bases and J by 4 bases, with 14 bases between the two germline ends. The germline gives CDR1 SNHLY, CDR2 FYNNEI. CDR3 protein: CASSGDLGQNQPQHF. DNA of the CDR3: TGTGCCAGCAGTGGGGACCTAGGCCAAAATCAGCCCCAGCATTTT.

V and J are TRBV27 and TRBJ2-7, with 10 bases matching TRBD1. Germline V gives CDR1 MNHEY, CDR2 SMNVEV (reference sequence). The trim removed 6 bases at V and 5 bases at J, leaving 10 bases unmatched. CDR3 length: 15 residues. The CDR3 DNA sequence: TGTGCCAGCAGACCCGCGGGACAGGGGACTCACGAGCAGTACTTC. This encodes CASRPAGQGTHEQYF.

This clonotype appeared a few times. The V and J genes are TRBV5-6 and TRBJ1-6; TRBD1 agrees at 8 bases. CDR3 size: 16 residues. With 0 bases clipped from V and 7 bases from J, the junction kept 6 bases outside the gene matches. Germline V lookup: CDR1 SGHDT, CDR2 YYEEEE. Here the CDR3 reads CASSLAPTGGNSPLHF. For the CDR3, the DNA is TGTGCCAGCAGCTTGGCCCCAACAGGGGGGAATTCACCCCTCCACTTT.

A few counts support this clonotype. V and J are TRBV28 and TRBJ2-7; 11 bases are a match to TRBD2. Germline CDR1 is MDHEN and CDR2 is SYDVKM. The CDR3 runs 18 residues. V trimming: 7 bases; J trimming: 2 bases; junction bases outside the gene matches: 16. The CDR3 spells CASTSFPGTSGGAYEQYF. In DNA form, the CDR3 reads TGTGCCAGCACCTCTTTCCCCGGGACTAGCGGAGGAGCCTACGAGCAGTACTTC.

This chain uses TRBV9 with TRBJ2-7; 7 positions match TRBD1. V was pared by 4 bases and J by 0 bases, with 4 bases of the junction left unmatched. CDR1 and CDR2 from the germline V gene are SGDLS and YYNGEE. The CDR3 contains 14 residues. The CDR3 DNA follows: TGTGCCAGCAGCATGGGGACAGTCTCCTACGAGCAGTACTTC. Its translation is CASSMGTVSYEQYF.

The chain is built from TRBV27 and TRBJ2-1; 11 positions match TRBD2. Germline V gene data show CDR1 as MNHEY and CDR2 as SMNVEV (reference sequence). The trim removed 5 bases at V and 8 bases at J, leaving 8 bases unmatched. This CDR3 contains 15 residues. In DNA form, the CDR3 reads TGTGCCAGCAGTCTCTTAGCGGGAGGGGTGTATGAGCAGTTCTTC. Its protein is CASSLLAGGVYEQFF.